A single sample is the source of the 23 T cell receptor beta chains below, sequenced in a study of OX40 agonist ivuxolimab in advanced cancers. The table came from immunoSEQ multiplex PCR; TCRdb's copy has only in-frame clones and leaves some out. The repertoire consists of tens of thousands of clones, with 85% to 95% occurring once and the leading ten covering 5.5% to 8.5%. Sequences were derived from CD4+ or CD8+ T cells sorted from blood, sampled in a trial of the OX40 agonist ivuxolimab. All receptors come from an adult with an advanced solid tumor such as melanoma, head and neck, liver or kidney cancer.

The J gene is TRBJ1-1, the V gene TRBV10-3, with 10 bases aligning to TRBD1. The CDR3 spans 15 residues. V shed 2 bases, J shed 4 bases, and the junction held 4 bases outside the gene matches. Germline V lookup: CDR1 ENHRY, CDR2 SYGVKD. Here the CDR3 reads CAISEGQGGGTEAFF. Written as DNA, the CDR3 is TGTGCCATCAGTGAGGGACAGGGGGGAGGCACTGAAGCTTTCTTT.

As DNA, the CDR3 is TGTGCCAGCAGCCCCGGGACAGGGGGCACCTTGGACTATGGCTACACCTTC. Protein sequence: CASSPGTGGTLDYGYTF. V usage is TRBV7-9 and J usage is TRBJ1-2; 12 nucleotides align to TRBD1. Trimming at V came to 5 bases and at J to 3 bases, leaving 10 bases not matched to a gene. The CDR3 extends over 17 amino acids. CDR1 is SEHNR and CDR2 is FQNEAQ in the germline V gene (reference sequence).

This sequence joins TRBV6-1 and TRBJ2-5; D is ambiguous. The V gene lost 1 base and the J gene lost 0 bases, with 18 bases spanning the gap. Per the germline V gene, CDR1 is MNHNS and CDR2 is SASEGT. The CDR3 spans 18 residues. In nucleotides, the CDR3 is TGTGCCAGCAGTGAAGGCAGCCAAGGGCCGTTGTACCAAGAGACCCAGTACTTC. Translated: CASSEGSQGPLYQETQYF.

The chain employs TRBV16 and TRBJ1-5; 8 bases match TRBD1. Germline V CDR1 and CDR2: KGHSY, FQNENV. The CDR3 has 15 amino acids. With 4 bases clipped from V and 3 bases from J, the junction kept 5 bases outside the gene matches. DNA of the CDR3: TGTGCCAGCAGCCCCGGGACAGGTGTCAATCAGCCCCAGCATTTT. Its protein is CASSPGTGVNQPQHF.

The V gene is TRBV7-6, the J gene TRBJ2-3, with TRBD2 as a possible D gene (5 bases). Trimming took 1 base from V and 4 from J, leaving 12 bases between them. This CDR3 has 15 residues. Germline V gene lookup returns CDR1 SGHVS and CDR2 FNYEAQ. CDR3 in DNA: TGTGCCAGCAGCTTAGAGGCTAGCAGATCAGATACGCAGTATTTT. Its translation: CASSLEASRSDTQYF.

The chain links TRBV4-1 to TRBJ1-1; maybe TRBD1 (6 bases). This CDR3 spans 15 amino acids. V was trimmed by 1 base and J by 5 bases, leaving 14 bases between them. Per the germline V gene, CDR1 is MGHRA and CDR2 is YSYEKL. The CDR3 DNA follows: TGCGCCAGCAGCCAAGGAATAGGGGGTCGGACTGAAGCTTTCTTT. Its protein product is CASSQGIGGRTEAFF.

The CDR3 region has the DNA TGCAGCGTTGACCTTCGGACAGGGGCTAACTATGGCTACACCTTC. Amino acids: CSVDLRTGANYGYTF. V usage is TRBV29-1 and J usage is TRBJ1-2; TRBD1 matches at 9 bases. From germline, CDR1 is SQVTM and CDR2 ANQGSEA. The CDR3 is made up of 15 amino acids. The V and J ends lost 3 bases and 0 bases, in that order; junction bases with no gene match: 5.

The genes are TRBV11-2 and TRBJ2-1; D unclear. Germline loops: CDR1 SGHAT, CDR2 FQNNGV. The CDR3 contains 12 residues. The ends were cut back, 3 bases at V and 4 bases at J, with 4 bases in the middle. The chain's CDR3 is CASSFKYNEQFF. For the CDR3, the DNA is TGTGCCAGCAGCTTCAAATACAATGAGCAGTTCTTC.

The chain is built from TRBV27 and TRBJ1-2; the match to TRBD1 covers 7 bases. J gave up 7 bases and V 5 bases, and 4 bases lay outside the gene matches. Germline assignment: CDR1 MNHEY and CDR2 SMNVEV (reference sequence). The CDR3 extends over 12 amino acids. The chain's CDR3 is CASSPSGGGYTF. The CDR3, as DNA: TGTGCCAGCAGTCCGTCAGGGGGTGGCTACACCTTC.

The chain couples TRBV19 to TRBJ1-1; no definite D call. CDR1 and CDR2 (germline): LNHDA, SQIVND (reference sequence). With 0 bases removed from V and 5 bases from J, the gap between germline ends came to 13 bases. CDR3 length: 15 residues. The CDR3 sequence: CASSIDQEGLTEAFF. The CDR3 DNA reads TGTGCCAGTAGTATAGATCAGGAGGGCTTAACTGAAGCTTTCTTT.

Here the CDR3 reads CAWGHLKNEQFF. In DNA form, the CDR3 reads TGTGCCTGGGGTCATTTGAAGAATGAGCAGTTCTTC. The chain joins TRBV30 to TRBJ2-1; D call uncertain. The CDR3 extends over 12 amino acids. Germline values: CDR1 GTSNPN, CDR2 SVGIG (reference sequence). The V gene lost 5 bases and the J gene lost 7 bases, with 12 bases spanning the gap.

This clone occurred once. The CDR3 loop is CASSLTAAFNQPQHF. DNA for the CDR3: TGTGCCAGTAGTCTCACAGCGGCGTTCAATCAGCCCCAGCATTTT. The chain employs TRBV19 and TRBJ1-5; D remains unclear. Germline V gene data show CDR1 as LNHDA and CDR2 as SQIVND (reference sequence). V shed 5 bases and J shed 3 bases, with 14 bases lying between them. The CDR3 extends over 15 amino acids.

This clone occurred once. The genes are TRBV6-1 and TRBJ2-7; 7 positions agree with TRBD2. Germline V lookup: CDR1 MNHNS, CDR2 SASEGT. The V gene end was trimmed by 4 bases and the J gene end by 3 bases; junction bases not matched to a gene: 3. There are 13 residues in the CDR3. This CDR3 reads CASSVWEGYEQYV. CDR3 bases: TGTGCCAGCAGTGTGTGGGAGGGCTACGAGCAGTACGTC.

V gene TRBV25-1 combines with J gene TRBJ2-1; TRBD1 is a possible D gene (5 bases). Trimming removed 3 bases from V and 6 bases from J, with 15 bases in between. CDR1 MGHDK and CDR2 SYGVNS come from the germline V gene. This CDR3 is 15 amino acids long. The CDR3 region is CASSDEYGHINEQFF. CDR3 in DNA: TGTGCCAGCAGTGACGAATACGGACACATCAATGAGCAGTTCTTC. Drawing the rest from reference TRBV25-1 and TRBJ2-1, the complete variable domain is EADIYQTPRYLVIGTGKKITLECSQTMGHDKMYWYQQDPGMELHLIHYSYGVNSTEKGDLSSESTVSRIRTEHFPLTLESARPSHTSQYLCASSDEYGHINEQFFGPGTRLTVL.

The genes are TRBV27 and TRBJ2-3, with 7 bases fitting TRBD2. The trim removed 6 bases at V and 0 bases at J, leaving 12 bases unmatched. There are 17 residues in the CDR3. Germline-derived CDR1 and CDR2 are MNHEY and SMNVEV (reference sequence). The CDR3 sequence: CASRFAPLAVSTDTQYF. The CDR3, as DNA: TGTGCCAGCAGGTTTGCCCCTCTAGCGGTTAGCACAGATACGCAGTATTTT.

The CDR3 region has the DNA TGTGCCAGCAGTTACTCGGGGGGGTACCCTGGAAACACCATATATTTT. This sequence encodes CASSYSGGYPGNTIYF. The chain carries TRBV6-6 and TRBJ1-3, with D tentatively TRBD1 (5 bases). Germline V CDR1 and CDR2: MNHNY, SVGAGI (reference sequence). The V end was cut by 0 bases, the J end by 2 bases, with 11 bases between. The CDR3 sequence is 16 residues long.

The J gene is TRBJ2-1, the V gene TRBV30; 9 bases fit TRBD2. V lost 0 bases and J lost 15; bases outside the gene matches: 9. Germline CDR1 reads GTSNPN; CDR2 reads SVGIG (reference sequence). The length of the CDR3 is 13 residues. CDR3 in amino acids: CAWSVIAGDRSFF. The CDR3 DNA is TGTGCCTGGAGTGTAATAGCGGGGGACCGCTCGTTCTTC.

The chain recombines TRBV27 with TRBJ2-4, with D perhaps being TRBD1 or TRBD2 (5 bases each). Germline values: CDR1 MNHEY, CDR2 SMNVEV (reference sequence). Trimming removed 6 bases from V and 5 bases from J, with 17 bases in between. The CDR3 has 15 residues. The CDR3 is CASSSGPPRENIQYF. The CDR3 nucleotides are TGTGCCAGCAGCTCGGGACCCCCTAGGGAAAACATTCAGTACTTC.

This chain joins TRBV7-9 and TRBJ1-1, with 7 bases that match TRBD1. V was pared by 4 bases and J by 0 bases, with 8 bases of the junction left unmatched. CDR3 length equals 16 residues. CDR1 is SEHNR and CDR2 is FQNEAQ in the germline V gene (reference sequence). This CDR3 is CASSSDRAKMNTEAFF. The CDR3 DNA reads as TGTGCCAGCAGCTCTGACAGGGCAAAGATGAACACTGAAGCTTTCTTT.

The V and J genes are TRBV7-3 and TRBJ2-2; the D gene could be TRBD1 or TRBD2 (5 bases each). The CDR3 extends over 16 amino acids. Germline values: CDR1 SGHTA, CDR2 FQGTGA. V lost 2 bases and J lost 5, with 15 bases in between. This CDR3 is CASSLAGQGGTGELFF. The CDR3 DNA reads TGTGCCAGCAGCTTAGCGGGCCAGGGCGGGACCGGGGAGCTGTTTTTT.

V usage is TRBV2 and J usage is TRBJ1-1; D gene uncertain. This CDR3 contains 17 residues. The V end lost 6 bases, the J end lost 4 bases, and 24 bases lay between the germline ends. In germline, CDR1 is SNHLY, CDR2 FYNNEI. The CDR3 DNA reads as TGTGCCAGCAGCCCGAGGCCCCCCGCGTCGGGATCCACTGAAGCTTTCTTT. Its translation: CASSPRPPASGSTEAFF. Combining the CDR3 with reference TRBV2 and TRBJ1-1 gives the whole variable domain EPEVTQTPSHQVTQMGQEVILRCVPISNHLYFYWYRQILGQKVEFLVSFYNNEISEKSEIFDDQFSVERPDGSNFTLKIRSTKLEDSAMYFCASSPRPPASGSTEAFFGQGTRLTVV.

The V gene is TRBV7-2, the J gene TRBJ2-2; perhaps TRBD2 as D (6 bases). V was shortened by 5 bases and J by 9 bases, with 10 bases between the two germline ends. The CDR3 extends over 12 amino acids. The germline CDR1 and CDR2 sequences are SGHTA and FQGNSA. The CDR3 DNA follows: TGTGCCAGCAGCCTCGGGACTCGGGAGCTGTTTTTT. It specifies CASSLGTRELFF.

This CDR3 is CASSLGSGRVYTEAFF. The CDR3 DNA follows: TGCGCCAGCAGCTTGGGGTCCGGCAGGGTTTACACTGAAGCTTTCTTT. The chain joins TRBV5-1 to TRBJ1-1; D perhaps matches TRBD1 (5 bases). V lost 0 bases and J 3 bases, leaving 15 bases between the germline ends. There are 16 residues in the CDR3. Germline loops: CDR1 SGHRS, CDR2 YFSETQ.